This T cell receptor (beta chain) was obtained from a study of blood T cell repertoires in COVID-19. Across the study: In each case, the material was cDNA or gDNA derived from T cells, B-cell-depleted T cells, or PBMCs.

The method was immunoSEQ multiplex PCR; TCRdb's version includes in-frame clones alone and lacks a portion of them. Here the sample spans about 180,000 clones, 89% being singletons. Sample: PBMCs or T cells enriched from blood (not recorded which). This sequence was found in a woman in her 40s with acute COVID-19.

The CDR3 loop is CASSPQGGGAPDTQYF. The CDR3 nucleotides are TGTGCCAGCAGCCCGCAGGGCGGGGGGGCCCCAGATACGCAGTATTTT. The gene calls are TRBV3-1 (or the pseudogene TRBV3-2) and TRBJ2-3; 9 bases line up with TRBD2. Losses at the gene ends were 4 bases for V and 4 bases for J; bases not matched to a gene: 9. The germline V gene has CDR1 LGHDT and CDR2 YNNKEL (reference sequence). This CDR3 is 16 amino acids long.